A single sample gave rise to the 3 T cell receptor beta chains below, sequenced in a study of cytomegalovirus exposure and HLA in healthy donors. The PCR had 60 Vbeta and 13 Jbeta primers. TCRdb's table, derived via immunoSEQ multiplex PCR, lists solely in-frame clones and lacks some. The sample shows some 200,000 clones, under 85% of them seen only once. Sequencing was performed on PBMCs. The receptors originated from a man in his forties or fifties in good health and CMV-seronegative.

This sequence joins TRBV6-6 and TRBJ1-1; a possible D gene is TRBD1 (5 bases). Germline CDR1 and CDR2: MNHNY and SVGAGI (reference sequence). V was pared by 2 bases and J by 5 bases, with 12 bases between. This CDR3 is 14 amino acids long. CDR3 sequence: CASSYGEEGTEAFF. As DNA, the CDR3 is TGTGCCAGCAGTTACGGGGAGGAGGGGACTGAAGCTTTCTTT.

The chain carries TRBV5-1 and TRBJ2-5, with 8 bases matching TRBD2. Germline CDR1 is SGHRS and CDR2 is YFSETQ. The CDR3 is made up of 15 amino acids. V lost 0 bases and J lost 4; bases outside the gene matches: 5. This CDR3 reads CASSLDGRVGETQYF. The DNA of the CDR3 is TGCGCCAGCAGCTTGGACGGGAGGGTGGGAGAGACCCAGTACTTC. Based on the CDR3 plus reference TRBV5-1 and TRBJ2-5, the full variable domain is KAGVTQTPRYLIKTRGQQVTLSCSPISGHRSVSWYQQTPGQGLQFLFEYFSETQRNKGNFPGRFSGRQFSNSRSEMNVSTLELGDSALYLCASSLDGRVGETQYFGPGTRLLVL.

There are many counts of this clone. This chain connects TRBV28 to TRBJ1-1; 8 nucleotides align to TRBD1. Germline lookup yields CDR1 MDHEN and CDR2 SYDVKM. With V trimmed by 6 bases and J by 9 bases, 9 bases remained unmatched. This CDR3 region has 13 residues. CDR3 sequence (DNA): TGTGCCAGCAGGGGTCTTCGGGACAGGCAAGCTTTCTTT. Translated, it gives CASRGLRDRQAFF.